The subject of this entry is one TCR beta chain. The CDR3 is 16 residues long. CDR1 and CDR2 from the germline V gene are MDHEN and SYDVKM. After removal of 4 bases from V and 1 base from J, the junction contained 5 bases not matched to a gene. Study processing details: It was from reference gene primer amplification that nucleated cell counts were estimated. Clones were read by immunoSEQ multiplex PCR, and TCRdb kept only the in-frame ones, dropping some. The V and J calls and the clone size are those of that table, but D and trimming were determined from the DNA. The sample holds around 58,000 clones, roughly 90% seen once. This specimen comes from a study of blood T cell repertoires in COVID-19. For the study at large: Some COVID-19 samples were acute and others convalescent; all came from the United States, Italy and Spain. T cells, B-cell-depleted T cells, or PBMCs supplied cDNA or gDNA.

The rearrangement uses TRBV28 and TRBJ2-3; TRBD2 agrees at 10 bases. The specimen sequenced was peripheral blood. This clonotype was obtained from a man in his 60s with active COVID-19. CDR3 sequence (DNA): TGTGCCAGCAGTTCCCCACTAGCGGGGCGCACAGATACGCAGTATTTT. Its protein product is CASSSPLAGRTDTQYF.